This passage covers 9 T cell receptor beta chains from one sample sequenced in a study of blood T cell repertoires in COVID-19. Using immunoSEQ multiplex PCR, the repertoire was profiled, and TCRdb retains in-frame clones only, with some absent. Of some 400,000 clones listed, roughly 89% are singletons. Sample: PBMCs or T cells enriched from blood (not recorded which). These receptors were collected from a woman in her 30s who had recovered from COVID-19.

The chain carries TRBV18 and TRBJ1-2; D unclear. V was cut by 6 bases and J by 4 bases, with 12 bases left in between. The CDR3 is 13 amino acids. The germline gives CDR1 KGHSH, CDR2 LQKENI. CDR3 in DNA: TGTGCCAGCTCCCCCGAGAGTACCTATGGCTACACCTTC. Translating gives CASSPESTYGYTF.

The genes are TRBV7-8 and TRBJ1-2; D might be TRBD1 (6 bases). The CDR3 runs 15 residues. CDR1 is SGHVS and CDR2 is FQNEAQ in the germline V gene. Trimming removed 3 bases from V and 5 bases from J, with 16 bases in between. The CDR3 spells CASSLFGTGPYGYTF. The CDR3 DNA reads TGTGCCAGCAGCTTGTTTGGAACAGGGCCTTATGGCTACACCTTC.

The V gene is TRBV7-8, the J gene TRBJ2-7; TRBD1 matches at 8 bases. In germline, CDR1 is SGHVS, CDR2 FQNEAQ. The CDR3 contains 15 residues. Losses at the gene ends were 5 bases for V and 3 bases for J; bases not matched to a gene: 9. The CDR3 region is CASSERRGQHYEQYF. The CDR3 nucleotides are TGTGCCAGCAGCGAACGCAGGGGGCAACACTACGAGCAGTACTTC.

This clone was detected once. The V and J genes are TRBV6-5 and TRBJ1-2; D not resolved. CDR1 MNHEY and CDR2 SVGAGI come from the germline V gene. The CDR3 has 12 residues. The V and J ends lost 10 bases and 7 bases respectively, with 16 bases between them. This chain's CDR3 is CATTVGEGGYTF. The CDR3 DNA reads TGTGCCACAACTGTCGGAGAGGGTGGCTACACCTTC.

V usage is TRBV2 and J usage is TRBJ1-2; D ambiguous. The CDR3 sequence is 14 residues long. The germline V gene has CDR1 SNHLY and CDR2 FYNNEI. V shed 3 bases and J shed 0 bases, with 8 bases lying between them. CDR3 region: CASSDLRTNYGYTF. The CDR3 DNA reads TGTGCCAGCAGTGATCTACGTACTAACTATGGCTACACCTTC.

The chain combines TRBV18 with TRBJ1-1; TRBD1 matches 8 bases. Germline CDR1 is KGHSH and CDR2 is LQKENI. The J segment lost 8 bases and the V segment lost 3 bases, leaving 5 bases of the junction unmatched. The length of the CDR3 is 13 residues. The CDR3 DNA reads TGTGCCAGCTCACCCTCTGACAGGGGAGAAGCTTTCTTT. It translates to CASSPSDRGEAFF.

V usage is TRBV19 and J usage is TRBJ2-1; TRBD1 might be the D (5 bases). Trimming left V 5 bases short and J 6 bases short, with 11 bases between. CDR1 LNHDA and CDR2 SQIVND come from the germline V gene (reference sequence). There are 13 residues in the CDR3. CDR3 in DNA: TGTGCCAGTAGTTACAGGAGCGCCAATGAGCAGTTCTTC. Translating gives CASSYRSANEQFF.

This clone was seen a handful of times. This chain joins TRBV9 and TRBJ1-5; 11 bases line up with TRBD1. With 3 bases clipped from V and 1 base from J, the junction kept 12 bases outside the gene matches. CDR3 length: 19 amino acids. The germline gives CDR1 SGDLS, CDR2 YYNGEE. The DNA for the CDR3 is TGTGCCAGCAGCGCCGCCTTTCCGGGACAGGGGGTGAGCAATCAGCCCCAGCATTTT. Translating gives CASSAAFPGQGVSNQPQHF.

The chain joins TRBV27 to TRBJ2-2, with D possibly TRBD2 on 6 matching bases. V lost 7 bases and J 1 base, leaving 16 bases between the germline ends. Germline CDR1 is MNHEY and CDR2 is SMNVEV (reference sequence). The CDR3 contains 16 residues. The CDR3 coding sequence is TGTGCCAGCATTCCAATTGGGGGAGGGAACACCGGGGAGCTGTTTTTT. Translated, it gives CASIPIGGGNTGELFF.